This passage covers 20 T cell receptor beta chains from one sample sequenced in a study of blood T cell repertoires in COVID-19. The method was immunoSEQ multiplex PCR; TCRdb's version includes in-frame clones alone and lacks a portion of them. The table lists approximately 99,000 clones, 70% to 85% of them singletons. The sequencing sample was made of peripheral blood. All receptors derive from a woman aged 40 to 55 with acute or convalescent COVID-19.

CDR3 region: CASSLDTGQGVYGYTF. CDR3 in DNA: TGTGCCAGCAGCTTAGATACGGGACAGGGCGTCTATGGCTACACCTTC. The rearrangement uses TRBV7-2 and TRBJ1-2; 9 bases line up with TRBD1. With 1 base clipped from V and 4 bases from J, the junction kept 7 bases outside the gene matches. CDR3 length equals 16 residues. Germline-derived CDR1 and CDR2 are SGHTA and FQGNSA.

The chain carries TRBV5-1 and TRBJ2-7, with 8 bases lining up with TRBD2. CDR1 and CDR2 (germline): SGHRS, YFSETQ. V lost 1 base, J lost 1 base, and 4 bases stayed unmatched. The CDR3 covers 15 residues. CDR3 residues: CASSLTAGGSYEQYF. CDR3 DNA sequence: TGCGCCAGCAGCTTGACGGCGGGGGGTTCCTACGAGCAGTACTTC.

The chain has TRBV19 and TRBJ2-3, with D possibly being TRBD1 (5 bases). The germline V gene has CDR1 LNHDA and CDR2 SQIVND (reference sequence). V lost 2 bases and J 3 bases, leaving 21 bases between the germline ends. CDR3 length: 18 amino acids. CDR3 coding DNA: TGTGCCAGTAGTATAAGTGGGCGGACACCAAAGGGTACAGATACGCAGTATTTT. It encodes CASSISGRTPKGTDTQYF.

The V and J genes are TRBV27 and TRBJ2-3; 15 positions match TRBD2. V lost 6 bases and J lost 5; bases outside the gene matches: 9. Looked up from germline, CDR1 is MNHEY and CDR2 is SMNVEV (reference sequence). The CDR3 is 17 residues long. CDR3 in DNA: TGTGCCAGCAGCACTCGGACTAGCGGGGGGGTAGGAGATACGCAGTATTTT. It translates to CASSTRTSGGVGDTQYF.

V usage is TRBV5-1 and J usage is TRBJ2-1, with TRBD2 identical over 7 bases. The germline gives CDR1 SGHRS, CDR2 YFSETQ. With V trimmed by 0 bases and J by 0 bases, 12 bases remained unmatched. This CDR3 contains 19 residues. In nucleotides, the CDR3 is TGCGCCAGCAGCTTGGGGGCCCCGCTACGCGGGGGCTCCTACAATGAGCAGTTCTTC. Translated: CASSLGAPLRGGSYNEQFF.

The chain uses TRBV7-3 and TRBJ2-7; tentatively, D is TRBD2 (5 bases). Trimming shortened V by 2 bases and J by 2 bases, and 19 bases separated the two germline ends. The CDR3 is 17 residues long. In germline, CDR1 is SGHTA, CDR2 FQGTGA. The CDR3 DNA follows: TGTGCCAGCAGCTTATCTCGGGCGAAAACTAGTACCTACGAGCAGTACTTC. This translates into CASSLSRAKTSTYEQYF. The full variable domain, with the rest looked up from reference TRBV7-3 and TRBJ2-7, is GAGVSQTPSNKVTEKGKYVELRCDPISGHTALYWYRQSLGQGPEFLIYFQGTGAADDSGLPNDRFFAVRPEGSVSTLKIQRTERGDSAVYLCASSLSRAKTSTYEQYFGPGTRLTVT.

The V and J genes are TRBV11-2 and TRBJ2-2; a weak D match, TRBD2 (6 bases). The germline V gene encodes CDR1 SGHAT and CDR2 FQNNGV. The CDR3 runs 15 residues. The V gene lost 6 bases and the J gene lost 12 bases, with 23 bases spanning the gap. The CDR3 DNA reads as TGTGCCAGCAGATCCGGGACTGGAGATACGGGGCAGCTGTTTTTT. This gives the protein CASRSGTGDTGQLFF.

This clone was observed a handful of times. The chain uses TRBV6-5 and TRBJ2-2; 8 bases map to TRBD2. Trimming cost V 0 bases and J 6 bases; bases outside gene matches: 6. Germline V gives CDR1 MNHEY, CDR2 SVGAGI. The CDR3 contains 16 residues. The DNA of the CDR3 is TGTGCCAGCAGTTACTCGACAAGGCGGGAGGCCGGGGAGCTGTTTTTT. Translation gives CASSYSTRREAGELFF.

This clone was detected many times. The V gene is TRBV10-3, the J gene TRBJ1-2; D call uncertain. Deletions cut 0 bases from V and 2 bases from J, with 4 bases between. The CDR3 is 13 residues long. The germline V gene encodes CDR1 ENHRY and CDR2 SYGVKD. Here the CDR3 DNA reads TGTGCCATCAGTGAGTCGACAAACTATGGCTACACCTTC. Its translation is CAISESTNYGYTF.

The rearrangement joins TRBV29-1 to TRBJ2-5, with TRBD1 identical over 7 bases. The length of the CDR3 is 12 residues. Losses at the gene ends were 2 bases for V and 4 bases for J; bases not matched to a gene: 1. The V gene's germline CDR1 is SQVTM and CDR2 ANQGSEA. CDR3 sequence: CSVETGVETQYF. The CDR3 DNA reads TGCAGCGTTGAAACAGGGGTAGAGACCCAGTACTTC.

The chain combines TRBV4-1 with TRBJ1-2; TRBD1 agrees at 7 bases. Germline loops: CDR1 MGHRA, CDR2 YSYEKL. This CDR3 is built from 17 residues. Germline trimming cut 0 bases from V and 5 bases from J; bases unmatched to any gene: 12. The CDR3 DNA sequence: TGCGCCAGCAGCCAAGATTGGGGGCCCGGGACAGCTTATGGCTACACCTTC. Amino acids: CASSQDWGPGTAYGYTF.

The chain carries TRBV30 and TRBJ2-1; 11 nucleotides match TRBD2. V was clipped by 3 bases and J by 4 bases; unmatched bases: 5. CDR1 GTSNPN and CDR2 SVGIG come from the germline V gene (reference sequence). The CDR3 is 15 residues long. The CDR3 nucleotides are TGTGCCTGGAGCACTAGCGGGGGCCCTTACAATGAGCAGTTCTTC. Its translation is CAWSTSGGPYNEQFF.

This clone showed up just a few times. The V gene is TRBV7-9, the J gene TRBJ1-2; 8 bases map to TRBD1. CDR1 is SEHNR and CDR2 is FQNEAQ in the germline V gene (reference sequence). J was trimmed by 4 bases and V by 5 bases; bases with no gene match: 6. There are 14 residues in the CDR3. CDR3 DNA: TGTGCCAGCAGCGCCGGACAGGGAGTCTATGGCTACACCTTC. This translates into CASSAGQGVYGYTF.

This chain uses TRBV19 with TRBJ1-2; tentatively, D is TRBD1 (6 bases). Germline assignment: CDR1 LNHDA and CDR2 SQIVND (reference sequence). Trimming cost V 3 bases and J 2 bases, with 13 bases left between them. The CDR3 extends over 15 amino acids. CDR3 nucleotide sequence: TGTGCCAGTAGTATTTCCTCGGGACAAAACTATGGCTACACCTTC. Translation gives CASSISSGQNYGYTF.

This sequence joins TRBV15 and TRBJ1-6; a weak D match, TRBD1 (5 bases). The ends were cut back, 3 bases at V and 4 bases at J, with 19 bases in the middle. The CDR3 totals 18 residues. The V gene's germline CDR1 is LNHNV and CDR2 YYDKDF (reference sequence). The CDR3 spells CATSSADSAREYNSPLHF. In nucleotides, the CDR3 is TGTGCCACCAGCAGCGCAGACAGCGCTCGGGAGTATAATTCACCCCTCCACTTT.

This chain connects TRBV5-6 to TRBJ1-4, with a weak D call TRBD1 (5 bases). Germline V CDR1 and CDR2: SGHDT, YYEEEE. This CDR3 is 15 amino acids long. Between the trimmed V and J ends, which lost 3 bases and 6 bases, there was a span of 15 bases. Here the CDR3 DNA reads TGTGCCAGCAGCTACAGGACCGACCGGGATGAAAAACTGTTTTTT. Translation gives CASSYRTDRDEKLFF.

CDR3: CASSPRTGNTGELFF. Written as DNA, the CDR3 is TGTGCCAGCAGCCCTAGGACAGGGAACACCGGGGAGCTGTTTTTT. This chain links TRBV5-4 with TRBJ2-2, with TRBD1 matching over 7 bases. In germline, CDR1 is SGHNT, CDR2 YYREEE (reference sequence). This CDR3 region has 15 residues. J gave up 1 base and V 4 bases, and 4 bases lay outside the gene matches.

This chain joins TRBV27 and TRBJ2-5, with D perhaps TRBD1 (6 bases). V lost 3 bases and J lost 3, with 11 bases in between. Looked up from germline, CDR1 is MNHEY and CDR2 is SMNVEV (reference sequence). The CDR3 length is 14 residues. The DNA of the CDR3 is TGTGCCAGCAGTTTCACGGCAGGGGAAGAGACCCAGTACTTC. Amino acids: CASSFTAGEETQYF.

The chain couples TRBV5-4 to TRBJ1-2; 8 bases fit TRBD1. The CDR3 spans 16 residues. Germline assignment: CDR1 SGHNT and CDR2 YYREEE (reference sequence). The V gene end was trimmed by 4 bases and the J gene end by 0 bases; junction bases not matched to a gene: 8. The CDR3 loop is CASSMGQDAPNYGYTF. CDR3 in DNA: TGTGCCAGCAGCATGGGACAGGATGCCCCTAACTATGGCTACACCTTC.

This chain joins TRBV5-4 and TRBJ1-2; D uncertain. This CDR3 has 15 amino acids. V was clipped by 1 base and J by 4 bases, with 14 bases between them. The V gene's germline CDR1 is SGHNT and CDR2 YYREEE (reference sequence). CDR3: CASSLLSQALYGYTF. CDR3 sequence (DNA): TGTGCCAGCAGCTTGCTTTCCCAGGCGCTCTATGGCTACACCTTC.